These 13 T cell receptor beta chains came from one sample sequenced in a study of shared T cell receptors in the human thymus. Method: immunoSEQ multiplex PCR; TCRdb's copy keeps in-frame clones and lacks some. The repertoire holds about 540,000 clones, around 82% seen once, with 0.013% in the top ten. A further study also used this sample, focusing on human thymus T cells.

Sequencing was performed on thymocytes. The receptors here all came from a boy younger than two with a congenital heart defect.

V and J are TRBV13 and TRBJ1-2; TRBD1 agrees at 7 bases. Germline assignment: CDR1 PRHDT and CDR2 FYEKMQ (reference sequence). This CDR3 has 17 amino acids. Trimming cost V 2 bases and J 1 base; bases outside gene matches: 10. The CDR3 sequence: CASSLKRGQIFNYGYTF. The CDR3 nucleotides read TGTGCCAGCAGCTTAAAAAGGGGACAGATCTTTAACTATGGCTACACCTTC.

The chain links TRBV28 to TRBJ1-1, with 8 bases identical to TRBD1. Trimming at V came to 0 bases and at J to 3 bases, leaving 9 bases not matched to a gene. CDR3 length equals 17 residues. From germline, CDR1 is MDHEN and CDR2 SYDVKM. CDR3 DNA sequence: TGTGCCAGCAGTTTATGCAGGGAACAGGGGGAGTACACTGAAGCTTTCTTT. Its translation is CASSLCREQGEYTEAFF.

The chain recombines TRBV6-6 with TRBJ2-3, with 9 bases that match TRBD1. J lost 3 bases, V lost 4 bases, and 8 bases had no gene match. CDR1 is MNHNY and CDR2 is SVGAGI in the germline V gene (reference sequence). CDR3 length equals 16 residues. DNA for the CDR3: TGTGCCAGCAGTTTAAACAGGGGGCGAAGGACAGATACGCAGTATTTT. Translation gives CASSLNRGRRTDTQYF.

This chain uses TRBV14 with TRBJ1-1; 11 bases are a match to TRBD1. The V gene's germline CDR1 is SGHDN and CDR2 FVKESK. The J segment lost 4 bases and the V segment lost 0 bases, leaving 10 bases of the junction unmatched. This CDR3 contains 18 residues. The CDR3, as DNA: TGTGCCAGCAGCCAAGAGCGGGACAGGGGGGACCGAAGCACTGAAGCTTTCTTT. Its translation: CASSQERDRGDRSTEAFF.

The chain carries TRBV4-1 and TRBJ2-1; 14 nucleotides agree with TRBD2. With V trimmed by 4 bases and J by 8 bases, 19 bases remained unmatched. The CDR3 is 20 residues long. Germline V gene lookup returns CDR1 MGHRA and CDR2 YSYEKL. This CDR3 is CASSLRQGGGLAGGWHEQFF. The CDR3, as DNA: TGCGCCAGCAGCCTTAGACAGGGTGGCGGACTAGCGGGAGGTTGGCATGAGCAGTTCTTC.

This clone was counted a single time. The rearrangement uses TRBV19 and TRBJ2-1; TRBD2 agrees at 15 bases. V gave up 3 bases and J gave up 6 bases; unmatched junction bases: 6. Germline CDR1 LNHDA, CDR2 SQIVND (reference sequence). The length of the CDR3 is 17 residues. The CDR3: CASSMWTSGRAINEQFF. CDR3 bases: TGTGCCAGTAGTATGTGGACTAGCGGGAGGGCCATCAATGAGCAGTTCTTC.

This chain uses TRBV4-3 with TRBJ2-1, with D possibly matching TRBD2 (6 bases). The CDR3 sequence is 14 residues long. With 1 base removed from V and 5 bases from J, the gap between germline ends came to 9 bases. Germline CDR1 reads LGHNA; CDR2 reads YSLEER. In DNA form, the CDR3 reads TGCGCCAGCAGCCAAGTGTGGGAGGACAATGAGCAGTTCTTC. Translation: CASSQVWEDNEQFF.

The chain employs TRBV5-1 and TRBJ2-1, with D possibly being TRBD2 (5 bases). CDR1 is SGHRS, CDR2 YFSETQ, per germline. V was pared by 4 bases and J by 3 bases, with 14 bases between. CDR3 length: 15 amino acids. Here the CDR3 DNA reads TGCGCCAGCAGCATACTGGACTCCCTCTACAATGAGCAGTTCTTC. Translated, it gives CASSILDSLYNEQFF.

The V gene is TRBV7-9, the J gene TRBJ2-7; D not resolved. V lost 4 bases and J lost 3, with 10 bases in between. This CDR3 comprises 13 residues. Germline-derived CDR1 and CDR2 are SEHNR and FQNEAQ (reference sequence). The CDR3 region has the DNA TGTGCCAGCAGCTACGGAAACTACTACGAGCAGTACTTC. It specifies CASSYGNYYEQYF. The full variable domain, with the rest looked up from reference TRBV7-9 and TRBJ2-7, is DTGVSQNPRHKITKRGQNVTFRCDPISEHNRLYWYRQTLGQGPEFLTYFQNEAQLEKSRLLSDRFSAERPKGSFSTLEIQRTEQGDSAMYLCASSYGNYYEQYFGPGTRLTVT.

The chain joins TRBV4-3 to TRBJ1-2; 7 positions agree with TRBD1. There are 14 residues in the CDR3. Losses at the gene ends were 0 bases for V and 6 bases for J; bases not matched to a gene: 4. The germline V gene has CDR1 LGHNA and CDR2 YSLEER. The CDR3 DNA follows: TGCGCCAGCAGCCAAGATCGACAGGGTCATGGCTACACCTTC. Protein product: CASSQDRQGHGYTF.

This clone has a handful of counts. This chain connects TRBV7-8 to TRBJ2-1, with TRBD2 matching 14 bases. V lost 3 bases and J lost 2; bases outside the gene matches: 15. Germline assignment: CDR1 SGHVS and CDR2 FQNEAQ. CDR3 length: 21 residues. The CDR3 here is CASSFEVTGTSGSRAYNEQFF. The CDR3 nucleotides are TGTGCCAGCAGCTTTGAAGTGACCGGGACTAGCGGGAGTAGGGCCTACAATGAGCAGTTCTTC.

This chain joins TRBV4-1 and TRBJ1-2; 12 nucleotides line up with TRBD1. Germline CDR1 and CDR2: MGHRA and YSYEKL. The ends lost 4 bases at V and 3 bases at J; junction bases unmatched: 12. The CDR3 runs to 18 residues. The CDR3 region is CASSLKGGQGALYYGYTF. Here the CDR3 DNA reads TGCGCCAGCAGCCTCAAGGGGGGACAGGGGGCTCTGTACTATGGCTACACCTTC.

This chain joins TRBV9 and TRBJ1-1; no clear D gene. CDR1 SGDLS and CDR2 YYNGEE come from the germline V gene. The germline V and J ends were trimmed by 5 bases and 0 bases, with 17 bases remaining between them. The CDR3 contains 16 residues. As DNA, the CDR3 is TGTGCCAGCAGTCGGAGCAGACTACGTATGAACACTGAAGCTTTCTTT. As protein: CASSRSRLRMNTEAFF.